The 19 T cell receptor beta chains in this list originate from one sample, sequenced in a study of spatial heterogeneity in lung cancer. From the 5' RACE reads, TCRdb called clonotypes with MiXCR, one entry per CDR3 protein. The sample records about 27,000 distinct CDR3 sequences, 7.1% being singletons. For these receptors, no antigen is known. Study-level findings and limits: Tumor mutation counts were tracked by expanded intratumoral alpha and beta TCR counts.

The time point here: sample taken at primary tumor resection. The specimen comprised lung tumor tissue, sampled at surgery. The receptors originated from a male donor with early-stage non-small cell lung cancer.

In its sample, this clonotype was seen a few times. The rearrangement links TRBV5-1 to TRBJ1-2, with D possibly being TRBD1 (5 bases). Between the trimmed V and J ends, which lost 4 bases and 1 base, there was a span of 17 bases. This CDR3 has 16 residues. Germline V gene data show CDR1 as SGHRS and CDR2 as YFSETQ. The CDR3, as DNA: TGCGCCAGCAGCCAGGAGGGACCCTTATTTAACTATGGCTACACCTTC. This gives the protein CASSQEGPLFNYGYTF.

This clonotype was counted many times. The chain is built from TRBV24-1 and TRBJ2-5; no clear D gene. The CDR3 length is 16 residues. Trimming took off 3 bases at V and 5 bases at J, with 18 bases between the two ends. Germline V gene lookup returns CDR1 KGHDR and CDR2 SFDVKD. The CDR3 is CATSDPRLAAPETQYF. CDR3 nucleotide sequence: TGTGCCACCAGTGATCCACGGCTGGCGGCCCCCGAGACCCAGTACTTC.

This clonotype came up many times. The chain employs TRBV6-5 and TRBJ2-7; 12 bases are shared with TRBD2. The ends lost 5 bases at V and 2 bases at J; junction bases unmatched: 1. The CDR3 contains 14 residues. The V gene's germline CDR1 is MNHEY and CDR2 SVGAGI. The CDR3 spells CASSGLAGPYEQYF. The CDR3 bases are TGTGCCAGCAGTGGACTAGCGGGGCCCTACGAGCAGTACTTC.

This clonotype was observed a few times. The gene calls are TRBV20-1 and TRBJ2-3; TRBD1 matches 9 bases. The CDR3 is 19 residues long. Germline CDR1 reads DFQATT; CDR2 reads SNEGSKA (reference sequence). J gave up 0 bases and V 2 bases, and 15 bases lay outside the gene matches. The CDR3 coding sequence is TGCAGTGCTAGACAACCGGGACAGGGAATATCACCTAGCACAGATACGCAGTATTTT. Amino acids: CSARQPGQGISPSTDTQYF.

This clonotype was observed at least ten times. The V gene is TRBV6-1, the J gene TRBJ1-2; possible D gene TRBD1, 5 bases. This CDR3 contains 12 residues. V lost 6 bases, J lost 5 bases, and 10 bases lay in between. CDR1 is MNHNS and CDR2 is SASEGT in the germline V gene. DNA for the CDR3: TGTGCCAGCAGGAGGGCAGGGTATGGCTACACCTTC. The encoded protein is CASRRAGYGYTF.

This clonotype showed up many times. This chain uses TRBV28 with TRBJ2-5; 11 bases are a match to TRBD2. Germline V gives CDR1 MDHEN, CDR2 SYDVKM. V was clipped by 1 base and J by 4 bases; unmatched bases: 5. This CDR3 region has 16 residues. This CDR3 reads CASSLFLAGGPETQYF. CDR3 bases: TGTGCCAGCAGTTTATTTCTAGCGGGGGGACCAGAGACCCAGTACTTC.

The genes are TRBV5-1 and TRBJ2-7, with 9 bases identical to TRBD1. Trimming cost V 4 bases and J 1 base; bases outside gene matches: 6. This CDR3 has 15 residues. Per the germline V gene, CDR1 is SGHRS and CDR2 is YFSETQ. This CDR3 reads CASSAGTGNSYEQYF. The CDR3 DNA reads as TGCGCCAGCAGCGCCGGGACAGGGAATTCCTACGAGCAGTACTTC.

This clonotype has only a few counts. The V gene is TRBV5-6, the J gene TRBJ1-3; D is ambiguous. V lost 4 bases to trimming and J lost 0 bases, with 17 bases between them. This CDR3 has 17 residues. Germline V CDR1 and CDR2: SGHDT, YYEEEE. The CDR3 DNA sequence: TGTGCCAGCAGCCCCTACCCGACGGCTTCCTCTGGAAACACCATATATTTT. This gives the protein CASSPYPTASSGNTIYF.

This clonotype was seen at least ten times. CDR3 sequence: CASSLAREGAFF. CDR3 bases: TGTGCCAGCAGCTTAGCGCGGGAGGGAGCTTTCTTT. This chain connects TRBV7-9 to TRBJ1-1, with D hard to call. Trimming took 0 bases from V and 10 from J, leaving 9 bases between them. This CDR3 has 12 residues. The germline gives CDR1 SEHNR, CDR2 FQNEAQ (reference sequence).

This clonotype was recorded many times. The V gene is TRBV4-2, the J gene TRBJ2-2; 9 positions match TRBD2. Germline loops: CDR1 LGHNA, CDR2 YNFKEQ. The CDR3 runs to 17 residues. Trimming removed 0 bases from V and 3 bases from J; junction bases left unmatched: 5. CDR3 DNA: TGTGCCAGCAGCCAAGATGAGGTAGCGGGGGACACCGGGGAGCTGTTTTTT. Its translation is CASSQDEVAGDTGELFF.

This clonotype was detected ten times or more. The chain joins TRBV6-2 or TRBV6-3 to TRBJ2-1; tentatively, D is TRBD2 (5 bases). Germline V gene data show CDR1 as MNHEY and CDR2 as SVGEGT. V was cut by 6 bases and J by 8 bases, with 14 bases left in between. The CDR3 is 13 residues long. The CDR3: CASSRRGKDEQFF. For the CDR3, the DNA is TGTGCCAGCAGCCGGAGAGGGAAGGATGAGCAGTTCTTC.

This clonotype was seen many times. V and J are TRBV28 and TRBJ2-2, with 8 bases lining up with TRBD1. J lost 7 bases, V lost 3 bases, and 13 bases had no gene match. CDR3 length: 17 residues. In germline, CDR1 is MDHEN, CDR2 SYDVKM. The CDR3 nucleotides read TGTGCCAGCAGTTTGCTTACCCGACAGGGGCTTGGCGGGGAGCTGTTTTTT. This sequence encodes CASSLLTRQGLGGELFF.

The table lists this clonotype with many counts. The chain carries TRBV20-1 and TRBJ2-3; 7 bases map to TRBD1. This CDR3 comprises 14 residues. The V gene's germline CDR1 is DFQATT and CDR2 SNEGSKA (reference sequence). V trimming: 5 bases; J trimming: 0 bases; junction bases outside the gene matches: 5. The CDR3 nucleotides read TGCAGTGCTCAGACAGGGTCTAGCACAGATACGCAGTATTTT. This gives the protein CSAQTGSSTDTQYF.

This clonotype was counted ten times or more. V is TRBV10-3 and J is TRBJ1-5, with 8 bases aligning to TRBD1. The length of the CDR3 is 15 residues. Germline values: CDR1 ENHRY, CDR2 SYGVKD. V trimming: 2 bases; J trimming: 6 bases; junction bases outside the gene matches: 6. The CDR3 DNA reads TGTGCCATCAGTGAGAACACAGGGGGGTCTCAGCCCCAGCATTTT. This encodes CAISENTGGSQPQHF.

This clonotype showed up just a few times. The junction departs from germline at one end; a sequencing error may be responsible. The rearrangement links TRBV3-1 to TRBJ1-6; D is uncertain. The CDR3 runs 13 residues. Germline V gives CDR1 LGHDT, CDR2 YNNKEL (reference sequence). CDR3 nucleotides: TGTGCCAGCAGCCAGACTGTTAATGCACCCCTCCACTTT. Protein product: CASSQTVNAPLHF.

The V call is TRBV6-2 or TRBV6-3, the J call TRBJ1-1, with TRBD1 matching 7 bases. V was clipped by 5 bases and J by 5 bases; unmatched bases: 5. The CDR3 length is 13 residues. The germline V gene encodes CDR1 MNHEY and CDR2 SVGEGT. CDR3 DNA: TGTGCCAGCAGTGCGCAGGGGGGGACTGAAGCTTTCTTT. Protein sequence: CASSAQGGTEAFF.

This clonotype was found a few times. V gene TRBV9 combines with J gene TRBJ2-1; no clear D gene. There are 11 residues in the CDR3. V lost 3 bases to trimming and J lost 5 bases, with 3 bases between them. Germline V gives CDR1 SGDLS, CDR2 YYNGEE. The CDR3 region is CASSANNEQFF. The CDR3 DNA sequence: TGTGCCAGCAGCGCCAACAATGAGCAGTTCTTC.

This clonotype was counted a few times. The chain joins TRBV3-1 to TRBJ2-3, with no clear D. V lost 0 bases and J lost 0, with 4 bases in between. The germline gives CDR1 LGHDT, CDR2 YNNKEL (reference sequence). The CDR3 extends over 14 amino acids. The CDR3 protein is CASSQDTSTDTQYF. The DNA of the CDR3 is TGTGCCAGCAGCCAAGATACTAGCACAGATACGCAGTATTTT.

This clonotype was seen at least ten times. The chain is built from TRBV12-3 or TRBV12-4 and TRBJ1-5, with 8 bases aligning to TRBD1. The CDR3 is 15 amino acids. Trimming cost V 1 base and J 7 bases; bases outside gene matches: 6. The CDR3 is CASSLEDRAEQPQHF. The CDR3 nucleotides read TGTGCCAGCAGTTTAGAGGACAGGGCAGAGCAGCCCCAGCATTTT.